This T cell receptor beta chain is from a study of cytomegalovirus exposure and HLA in healthy donors (dated by TCRdb to 2015 to 2018). Notes on the research overall: In an earlier analysis of approximately 500 of the donors, 276 Gb of sequence data and 117 million unique TCR beta sequences from about 179 million T cells were reported. Donor age, sex, ethnicity and CMV serostatus were compiled alongside the repertoire data. Rather than drawing on any new phenotypic data, the later analysis identified candidate immune exposures from TCR beta sequences and the way those sequences occurred across donors. To predict cytomegalovirus infection status, the study combined high-throughput TCR immunosequencing, statistical association of individual TCRs with disease status, and machine learning. Using immunosequencing, the study profiled T cell repertoires from about 620 subjects and related those repertoires to cytomegalovirus serostatus. The study aimed to test whether cataloging public T cell receptors could reveal signatures of past pathogen exposure. A later analysis re-analyzed previously published TCR beta repertoires from 650 to 800 donors and added high-resolution HLA genotyping to study TCR occurrence patterns. Of the approximately 400 genotyped donors, roughly 80% were placed in the genetic ancestry cluster associated with self-reported Caucasian donors. HLA typing covered class I and class II loci at four-digit resolution. Every discovery cohort repertoire had been produced on one sequencing platform. Roughly five DR-DQ haplotypes were handled as single units for association and clustering because linkage in the cohort was strong. Along with the approximately 600-subject first cohort, a separate validation cohort of some 130 different subjects was used. An early release that covered about 600 HLA-typed donors contained approximately 300 gigabases of sequencing data and 65 million to 100 million unique TCR sequences. In a later genetic analysis, genome-wide SNP genotypes for about 55% of the roughly 700 donors were used, and that subset was treated as a discovery cohort. Among 350 to 400 genotyped donors of the cohort, an average of approximately 230,000 unique TCR beta nucleotide sequences were sequenced per donor, about a sixth of them non-productive. The number of donors typed differed by locus, with roughly 629-640 for A, B, C, DRB1 and DQB1, more than 500 for DQA1, 606 for DPA1, and roughly 450 for DPB1. To decide whether each TCR beta V gene segment behaved as functional or pseudogenic, an earlier analysis of 587 of the donors relied on high-throughput TCR beta sequencing.

The cohort was made up of several hundred healthy bone marrow donors. At the time of sampling, every cohort member was nominally healthy, though immune exposures that went unrecorded were likely present. The donor tested CMV seropositive, placing the donor among the 290 or so seropositive members of the cohort. A peripheral blood sample was collected from each donor, and TCR beta sequencing was performed on peripheral blood mononuclear cells. The Qiagen DNeasy Blood Extraction Kit was used to extract genomic DNA from the blood cell samples. As regards this clone: There is no known antigen for this receptor. No much larger clone is present one base from it, and per-base qualities are unavailable.

Germline trimming amounts to 6 bases on V and 7 bases on J, with 8 as the count of junction bases outside the gene matches. The CDR3 covers 16 residues, taking in both the cysteine and the phenylalanine. The retained sequence is limited to the CDR3, 48 bases, with the frame set at the first base. The germline V gene provides CDR1 SGHTA and CDR2 FQGNSA. Findings and caveats that apply to the study as a whole: Because the 87-base-pair reads could not distinguish some IMGT-functional V segments, including TRBV6-2 and TRBV6-3, those segments were excluded. Presence/absence analyses assumed roughly uniform sequencing depth across donors, an assumption that may not hold. In a later genetic analysis, a missense DCLRE1C variant was associated with V-gene and J-gene trimming of TCR beta chains, and the association was replicated in an independent cohort. Assigning TCR associations to individual alleles was difficult when HLA alleles, especially DR and DQ, strongly co-occurred. In a later analysis, the rate of TCR association differed among HLA loci, with DRB1 alleles having the most associated TCRs and HLA-C alleles having the fewest. A cluster of highly shared sequence variants was judged likely to be a technical artifact of the sequencing pipeline. A further reported finding was that TCR beta sequences accurately predicted the HLA-A and HLA-B alleles for most subjects in the first cohort. A total of 150 or so TCR beta chains were listed by the study as associated with cytomegalovirus. Compared with equally common non-associated chains, HLA-associated TCR beta chains in a later analysis were more clonally expanded and had lower generation probabilities. Correlated functional status among segregating V segments might be attributable to linkage disequilibrium, but an unknown experimental factor could not be ruled out. Approximately 16 rarely observed V segments, including chromosome 9 orphons, were excluded from the earlier analysis of approximately 600 of the donors because counts were too low. Because HLA typing was unavailable for some donors at each locus, only the typed subset was used in association tests. Three of the identified cytomegalovirus-associated TCR beta chains were confirmed in vitro to be specific for cytomegalovirus antigens. In a later analysis, most CMV-associated TCR beta chains were found to appear HLA-restricted, with HLA associations seemingly driven largely by CMV exposure. In an earlier analysis of 587 of the donors, most TCR beta V segments appeared in productive rearrangements about 87% or about 30% of the time, broadly matching IMGT annotations. In both the original and validation cohorts, the classifier was reported to diagnose cytomegalovirus status with high specificity and sensitivity. Across donors, most TCR sequences were observed very rarely, whereas some public TCRs were present in many individuals. In a later analysis, several top co-occurrence clusters were reported to appear linked to parvovirus B19, influenza, CMV and Epstein-Barr virus. The only immune exposure information available for the cohort was CMV serostatus. In a later genetic analysis, fewer N-insertions in productive TCRs were reported among donors in an Asian-associated ancestry cluster than the 666-donor mean. It was suggested by the authors that the approach could potentially be generalized to other disease states and immunological phenotypes. This cohort had only TCR beta chains sequenced, and the lack of alpha or paired-chain data limited which features could be detected. Specific HLA alleles were associated with more than 15,000 TCR beta sequences at a false discovery rate of 0.05 in a later analysis.

Libraries were built with the immunoSEQ multiplex PCR assay. The multiplex PCR relied on a mix of 60 forward primers for TCR Vbeta segments and 13 reverse primers for TCR Jbeta segments. A multiplex PCR assay on genomic DNA amplified the CDR3 region of rearranged TCR beta genes. On the Illumina HiSeq System, the amplified TCR beta libraries were sequenced as 87-base-pair reads. On the study's bioinformatics: In a later analysis, roughly 80 million unique TCR beta chains were counted across the approximately 640 repertoires, and approximately 9.9 million of these chains were shared by at least two donors. Raw reads were error-corrected and collapsed into unique sequences with a nearest-neighbor algorithm that merged closely related sequences to remove PCR and sequencing errors. To assign V, D and J gene segments, CDR3 sequences were aligned to IMGT reference sequences. For a sequence to be retained, a match of at least six nucleotides to both a V gene segment and a J gene segment was required. A rearrangement counted as productive if the CDR3 had no stop codons and remained in frame with V and J, and every other rearrangement counted as non-productive. Following IMGT convention, CDR3 was defined as the stretch from the second conserved V-encoded cysteine to the conserved J-encoded phenylalanine. The earlier analysis of about 620 of the donors excluded sequences that lacked an unambiguous match to a single V gene segment. An earlier analysis of approximately 590 of the donors classified V segments as functional when productive rearrangements were above 56.7% and as segregating when the standard deviation between donors was above 5%. A statistical classification framework was built for diagnosing cytomegalovirus status from the catalog of TCR beta chain sequences. In a later analysis, V and J genes were assigned by comparing TCR nucleotide sequences against IMGT/GENE-DB human TR gene sequences. In a later analysis, CDR3 sequences and most-parsimonious VDJ recombination scenarios were assigned using the TCRdist pipeline. In a later analysis, every TCR beta chain was defined by the combination of its CDR3 amino acid sequence and its V-gene family, and reads without a unique V-gene family were dropped. In a later analysis, approximately 640 highly shared, low-generation-probability nucleotide sequences were removed to address suspected cross-contamination and a sequencing artifact. For each public chain, a later analysis derived a clonal expansion index from normalized ranks of inferred template counts within each repertoire. In a later analysis, generation probabilities were computed with a VDJ recombination model fitted to out-of-frame rearrangements, and the resulting probabilities were checked against IGoR. In a later analysis, hypergeometric tests were used to score TCR-TCR, TCR-HLA and TCR-CMV co-occurrence, with a repertoire-size bias correction applied to TCR pairs. To estimate false discovery rates, a later analysis permuted the HLA or CMV assignments 20 times. In a later analysis, co-occurring TCRs were grouped using DBSCAN, with TCRdist sequence similarity added in when clustering inside HLA-allele-positive subsets. Co-occurrence clustering excluded repertoires with fewer than 30,000 or more than 120,000 public chains, plus five with anomalous nucleotide sharing. The table was pulled from immuneACCESS by TCRdb, which kept in-frame rearrangements only. Such tables lose some clones; where checked, under half of the loss comes from unresolved V genes, and the rest has no known cause. The D gene and trimming were derived from the DNA, and the V and J assignments and clone size from that table. This sample comprises around 110,000 clones, approximately 70% of them detected only once. The ten largest clones take up just over 8.5% of the sample.

The receptor was isolated from a man aged 25-45 years in good health and CMV-seropositive. Here the chain combines TRBV7-2 and TRBJ2-1; 14 bases in the middle match TRBD2. Input material: PBMCs. The DNA is as follows: TGTGCCAGCAGTATTGCTGGGACTAGCGGGAGAAATGAGCAGTTCTTC. This translates into CASSIAGTSGRNEQFF.